This section outlines one T cell receptor beta chain sequence together with its context. Trimming took 0 bases from V and 1 from J, leaving 7 bases between them. The germline gives CDR1 MNHEY, CDR2 SVGAGI. This CDR3 is 14 amino acids long. Measured with immunoSEQ multiplex PCR; TCRdb has only the in-frame clones, and not every one. The table lists almost 90,000 clones, under 95% of them singletons. These data come from a study of OX40 agonist ivuxolimab in advanced cancers. Across the whole study: The drug used for patients, ivuxolimab, was an agonistic anti-OX40 (CD134) antibody. The mean age was about 61 years, ranging from roughly 23 to 80, with under 90% of participants male.

The gene calls are TRBV6-5 and TRBJ2-7; no reliable D call. The source material was CD4+ or CD8+ T cells sorted from blood, sampled in a trial of the OX40 agonist ivuxolimab. The TCR comes from an adult with an advanced solid tumor such as melanoma, head and neck, liver or kidney cancer. Here the CDR3 DNA reads TGTGCCAGCAGTTACTCGGTGCCATCCTACGAGCAGTACTTC. This translates into CASSYSVPSYEQYF.